A single sample is the source of the 24 T cell receptor beta chains below, sequenced in a study of blood T cell repertoires in COVID-19. Using immunoSEQ multiplex PCR, the repertoire was profiled, and TCRdb retains in-frame clones only, with some absent. This table has some 200,000 clones, 86% appearing once. Sequencing was performed on PBMCs or T cells enriched from blood (not recorded which). The source is a woman in her forties or fifties in a cohort exposed to, infected with or recovered from COVID-19 (not recorded which).

A few counts support this clone. CDR3 sequence (DNA): TGTGCCAGCTCACCGCTCGCCGGACAGGGCGGCACAGATACGCAGTATTTT. This codes for CASSPLAGQGGTDTQYF. The J gene is TRBJ2-3, the V gene TRBV18; TRBD1 matches 8 bases. Germline V gene lookup returns CDR1 KGHSH and CDR2 LQKENI. The CDR3 sequence is 17 residues long. With 3 bases clipped from V and 1 base from J, the junction kept 9 bases outside the gene matches.

The gene calls are TRBV7-9 and TRBJ2-7; 8 nucleotides align to TRBD2. The CDR3 sequence is 18 residues long. With 5 bases clipped from V and 0 bases from J, the junction kept 15 bases outside the gene matches. Germline CDR1 is SEHNR and CDR2 is FQNEAQ (reference sequence). CDR3 amino acids: CASSPGLLSGGVSYEQYF. CDR3 DNA: TGTGCCAGCAGCCCGGGACTCCTCAGCGGGGGCGTCTCCTACGAGCAGTACTTC. Drawing the rest from reference TRBV7-9 and TRBJ2-7, the complete variable domain is DTGVSQNPRHKITKRGQNVTFRCDPISEHNRLYWYRQTLGQGPEFLTYFQNEAQLEKSRLLSDRFSAERPKGSFSTLEIQRTEQGDSAMYLCASSPGLLSGGVSYEQYFGPGTRLTVT.

This chain connects TRBV7-8 to TRBJ2-2, with D unresolved. This CDR3 is 12 amino acids long. V lost 1 base, J lost 7 bases, and 4 bases lay in between. CDR1 SGHVS and CDR2 FQNEAQ come from the germline V gene. CDR3 sequence reads: CASSLDGGELFF. The DNA of the CDR3 is TGTGCCAGCAGCTTAGACGGCGGGGAGCTGTTTTTT. The entire variable domain, with the rest obtained from reference TRBV7-8 and TRBJ2-2, is as follows: GAGVSQSPRYKVAKRGQDVALRCDPISGHVSLFWYQQALGQGPEFLTYFQNEAQLDKSGLPSDRFFAERPEGSVSTLKIQRTQQEDSAVYLCASSLDGGELFFGEGSRLTVL.

V gene TRBV6-1 combines with J gene TRBJ1-1; no clear D gene. Trimming stripped 4 bases from V and 3 bases from J, with 12 bases between. Germline V gene lookup returns CDR1 MNHNS and CDR2 SASEGT. The CDR3 runs 14 residues. The CDR3: CASSAEAWDTEAFF. In DNA, the CDR3 is TGTGCCAGCAGTGCTGAGGCGTGGGACACTGAAGCTTTCTTT.

The chain is built from TRBV6-5 and TRBJ2-3; 7 positions agree with TRBD2. CDR1 MNHEY and CDR2 SVGAGI come from the germline V gene. The J segment lost 2 bases and the V segment lost 7 bases, leaving 9 bases of the junction unmatched. This CDR3 has 15 residues. In DNA form, the CDR3 reads TGTGCCAGCATCCTAGCGGCTCATTTCACAGATACGCAGTATTTT. Translating gives CASILAAHFTDTQYF.

The V and J genes are TRBV7-9 and TRBJ1-2; 8 nucleotides match TRBD1. V lost 3 bases, J lost 8 bases, and 20 bases stayed unmatched. CDR1 and CDR2 from the germline V gene are SEHNR and FQNEAQ (reference sequence). The CDR3 has 18 residues. The chain's CDR3 is CASSFDRGPLASHVGYTF. The CDR3 region has the DNA TGTGCCAGCAGCTTCGACAGGGGCCCCCTGGCCTCGCATGTAGGCTACACCTTC.

The CDR3 protein is CASSATGEAFF. CDR3 nucleotide sequence: TGTGCCAGCAGTGCTACGGGTGAAGCTTTCTTT. V gene TRBV6-6 combines with J gene TRBJ1-1, with D uncertain. Trimming shortened V by 5 bases and J by 7 bases, and 8 bases separated the two germline ends. Germline V gene data show CDR1 as MNHNY and CDR2 as SVGAGI (reference sequence). This CDR3 region has 11 residues.

V is TRBV5-1 and J is TRBJ2-2; 9 positions match TRBD2. CDR3 size: 16 residues. Looked up from germline, CDR1 is SGHRS and CDR2 is YFSETQ. Germline trimming cut 2 bases from V and 5 bases from J; bases unmatched to any gene: 7. The CDR3 sequence: CASSFPERGATGELFF. CDR3 nucleotides: TGCGCCAGCAGCTTCCCCGAGCGGGGGGCGACCGGGGAGCTGTTTTTT.

V gene TRBV5-1 combines with J gene TRBJ1-2; no clear D. V was trimmed by 1 base and J by 4 bases, leaving 8 bases between them. The CDR3 is made up of 13 amino acids. Germline assignment: CDR1 SGHRS and CDR2 YFSETQ. In nucleotides, the CDR3 is TGCGCCAGCAGCTTGTCGGGTTTCTATGGCTACACCTTC. This gives the protein CASSLSGFYGYTF.

The rearrangement joins TRBV2 to TRBJ1-2, with D uncertain. The CDR3 has 11 amino acids. V lost 7 bases, J lost 5 bases, and 8 bases lay in between. Germline-derived CDR1 and CDR2 are SNHLY and FYNNEI. In DNA form, the CDR3 reads TGTGCCAGCACCACGAGGTATGGCTACACCTTC. It codes for CASTTRYGYTF.

Remarks on this clone: A much larger clone differs by one base, so this may be a read error. This sample includes further DNA sequences coding for the same CDR3. The CDR3 bases are TGCGCCAGCAGCTGGGGACAGGGTAACACTGAAGCTTTCTTT. This translates into CASSWGQGNTEAFF. J is TRBJ1-1 and V is TRBV5-1; TRBD1 agrees at 9 bases. Unmatched junction bases numbered 2, after V lost 3 bases and J lost 2 bases. Germline V CDR1 and CDR2: SGHRS, YFSETQ. There are 14 residues in the CDR3.

The chain links TRBV11-2 to TRBJ2-5, with unresolved D. CDR1 and CDR2 (germline): SGHAT, FQNNGV. Between the trimmed V and J ends, which lost 5 bases and 7 bases, there was a span of 14 bases. This CDR3 comprises 13 residues. The CDR3 reads CASSPPTGVTQYF. CDR3 nucleotide sequence: TGTGCCAGCAGCCCCCCGACTGGCGTGACCCAGTACTTC.

The chain carries TRBV6-5 and TRBJ2-3; 10 bases agree with TRBD1. The ends lost 2 bases at V and 4 bases at J; junction bases unmatched: 3. CDR1 is MNHEY, CDR2 SVGAGI, per germline. This CDR3 region has 15 residues. The CDR3: CASSYTGQGADTQYF. CDR3 nucleotides: TGTGCCAGCAGTTACACCGGACAGGGGGCAGATACGCAGTATTTT.

The chain recombines TRBV12-3 or TRBV12-4 with TRBJ1-2, with D possibly matching TRBD1 (6 bases). CDR3 length: 12 residues. Deletions cut 5 bases from V and 6 bases from J, with 10 bases between. The CDR3 DNA reads as TGTGCCAGCAGTGCAGGGGTGAATGGCTACACCTTC. Amino acid sequence: CASSAGVNGYTF.

This chain connects TRBV24-1 to TRBJ1-4; 9 nucleotides agree with TRBD1. The CDR3 loop spans 16 amino acids. Germline loops: CDR1 KGHDR, CDR2 SFDVKD. The ends lost 0 bases at V and 6 bases at J; junction bases unmatched: 4. The CDR3 region is CATSDLPGTGHEKLFF. The CDR3 coding sequence is TGTGCCACCAGTGATTTGCCCGGGACAGGGCATGAAAAACTGTTTTTT.

J is TRBJ1-6 and V is TRBV27; 7 nucleotides match TRBD1. The germline V gene has CDR1 MNHEY and CDR2 SMNVEV (reference sequence). Trimming cost V 7 bases and J 0 bases; bases outside gene matches: 9. The CDR3 is 17 residues long. The CDR3 DNA follows: TGTGCCAGCACCAAGGACAGGATGAGCTCCTATAATTCACCCCTCCACTTT. Protein product: CASTKDRMSSYNSPLHF.

This rearrangement joins TRBV7-2 to TRBJ1-2, with 7 bases aligning to TRBD1. Germline V gene sequence: CDR1 SGHTA, CDR2 FQGNSA. V lost 6 bases to trimming and J lost 4 bases; unmatched junction nucleotides: 5. The CDR3 length is 13 residues. Here the CDR3 reads CASSSGGSYGYTF. CDR3 nucleotide sequence: TGTGCCAGCAGTTCAGGGGGATCCTATGGCTACACCTTC. Full variable domain (rest looked up from reference TRBV7-2 and TRBJ1-2): GAGVSQSPSNKVTEKGKDVELRCDPISGHTALYWYRQSLGQGLEFLIYFQGNSAPDKSGLPSDRFSAERTGGSVSTLTIQRTQQEDSAVYLCASSSGGSYGYTFGSGTRLTVV.

The chain combines TRBV4-2 with TRBJ1-1, with D perhaps TRBD1 (5 bases). Germline loops: CDR1 LGHNA, CDR2 YNFKEQ. V lost 3 bases to trimming and J lost 4 bases, with 18 bases between them. CDR3 length: 16 amino acids. The CDR3 sequence: CASSQGLARGSTEAFF. CDR3 DNA sequence: TGTGCCAGCAGCCAGGGCTTGGCCCGGGGGAGCACTGAAGCTTTCTTT.

This rearrangement joins TRBV9 to TRBJ2-1, with 7 bases matching TRBD2. The CDR3 is made up of 15 amino acids. V lost 4 bases, J lost 2 bases, and 6 bases stayed unmatched. In germline, CDR1 is SGDLS, CDR2 YYNGEE. CDR3 nucleotide sequence: TGTGCCAGCAGCCCAAGGGACTACCCCTACAATGAGCAGTTCTTC. Its translation is CASSPRDYPYNEQFF.

The J gene is TRBJ1-2, the V gene TRBV3-1 (or the pseudogene TRBV3-2); D is undetermined. Trimming removed 1 base at V and 4 bases at J, with 13 bases between. The germline gives CDR1 LGHDT, CDR2 YNNKEL (reference sequence). This CDR3 comprises 15 residues. The CDR3 here is CASSQGPDSGYGYTF. The DNA for the CDR3 is TGTGCCAGCAGCCAAGGCCCAGATAGCGGCTATGGCTACACCTTC.

The gene calls are TRBV4-2 and TRBJ1-4, with D possibly matching TRBD1 (5 bases). The V and J ends lost 7 bases and 2 bases respectively, with 14 bases between them. The germline V gene encodes CDR1 LGHNA and CDR2 YNFKEQ. The CDR3 contains 15 residues. The DNA of the CDR3 is TGTGCCAGCACCCGGGACTTTGCGACTAATGAAAAACTGTTTTTT. It translates to CASTRDFATNEKLFF.

J is TRBJ1-1 and V is TRBV28, with a tentative D call TRBD1 (5 bases). Germline V gene sequence: CDR1 MDHEN, CDR2 SYDVKM. The CDR3 extends over 20 amino acids. V was shortened by 6 bases and J by 7 bases, with 36 bases between the two germline ends. This CDR3 reads CASRSTRVRGTSLRRGEAFF. Written as DNA, the CDR3 is TGTGCCAGCAGATCGACCAGGGTTCGCGGTACCTCTTTAAGGCGGGGTGAAGCTTTCTTT.

This rearrangement joins TRBV5-6 to TRBJ1-4; TRBD1 aligns across 7 bases. After removal of 6 bases from V and 8 bases from J, the junction contained 10 bases not matched to a gene. Germline V gene data show CDR1 as SGHDT and CDR2 as YYEEEE. The CDR3 runs to 14 residues. CDR3 residues: CASKDKGAGEKLFF. As DNA, the CDR3 is TGTGCCAGCAAAGACAAGGGGGCGGGAGAAAAACTGTTTTTT.

This clone was picked up a small number of times. The J gene is TRBJ1-1, the V gene TRBV2, with D possibly being TRBD1 (6 bases). The germline V gene encodes CDR1 SNHLY and CDR2 FYNNEI. This CDR3 has 14 amino acids. Trimming pared 7 bases from V and 2 bases from J, leaving 14 bases between. CDR3 amino acids: CASNVRGPNTEAFF. Here the CDR3 DNA reads TGTGCCAGCAATGTCAGGGGCCCTAACACTGAAGCTTTCTTT.